Each of the 18 T cell receptor beta chains below was sequenced from the same sample in a study of blood T cell repertoires in COVID-19 (dated by TCRdb to about 2020). The library was made by the immunoSEQ multiplex PCR assay. Entries here come from immuneACCESS through TCRdb and include only in-frame sequences with V and J called. Some clones fail to appear in such tables; in the studies checked, an unresolved V gene covers under half of the shortfall, and the cause of the remainder is unknown. In this sample the table shows about 220,000 clones, about four fifths of which occur a single time. The leading ten clones occupy around 3.1% of the sample. The sequencing input was peripheral blood. These receptors were taken from a woman between 25 and 40 years old who had recovered from COVID-19.

This clone showed up just a few times. The rearrangement links TRBV6-6 to TRBJ1-5; TRBD1 might be the D (6 bases). This CDR3 contains 14 residues. Per the germline V gene, CDR1 is MNHNY and CDR2 is SVGAGI (reference sequence). V lost 6 bases and J 5 bases, leaving 14 bases between the germline ends. The CDR3 is CASRDTGKDQPQHF. CDR3 nucleotide sequence: TGTGCCAGCAGAGATACAGGGAAGGATCAGCCCCAGCATTTT.

The genes are TRBV18 and TRBJ1-2; D perhaps matches TRBD1 (6 bases). V shed 3 bases and J shed 1 base, with 15 bases lying between them. Germline-derived CDR1 and CDR2 are KGHSH and LQKENI. CDR3 length: 16 residues. CDR3 region: CASSPPPGAFNYGYTF. Written as DNA, the CDR3 is TGTGCCAGCTCACCCCCCCCAGGGGCCTTTAACTATGGCTACACCTTC.

The V call is TRBV3-1 (or the pseudogene TRBV3-2), the J call TRBJ1-1, with TRBD1 matching 9 bases. The CDR3 length is 14 residues. V was clipped by 3 bases and J by 3 bases; unmatched bases: 2. Germline CDR1 reads LGHDT; CDR2 reads YNNKEL (reference sequence). The CDR3 region is CASSQRDRDTEAFF. The CDR3 region has the DNA TGTGCCAGCAGCCAGCGGGACAGGGACACTGAAGCTTTCTTT.

V and J are TRBV29-1 and TRBJ1-2; 10 bases fit TRBD1. Per germline, CDR1 SQVTM and CDR2 ANQGSEA. The V segment lost 3 bases and the J segment 2 bases; nucleotides outside the gene matches: 6. This CDR3 has 15 residues. The CDR3 nucleotides are TGCAGCGTTGATCGGGACAGGGGAGAGAACTATGGCTACACCTTC. This codes for CSVDRDRGENYGYTF.

The chain carries TRBV3-1 (or the pseudogene TRBV3-2) and TRBJ2-1; TRBD2 matches at 9 bases. CDR3 length: 15 amino acids. V was clipped by 0 bases and J by 4 bases; unmatched bases: 1. The germline CDR1 and CDR2 sequences are LGHDT and YNNKEL (reference sequence). This CDR3 reads CASSQELAGYNEQFF. The DNA for the CDR3 is TGTGCCAGCAGCCAAGAGCTAGCGGGGTACAATGAGCAGTTCTTC.

The V call is TRBV7-9, the J call TRBJ1-1; TRBD1 aligns across 7 bases. The ends lost 6 bases at V and 1 base at J; junction bases unmatched: 11. The germline CDR1 and CDR2 sequences are SEHNR and FQNEAQ (reference sequence). The CDR3 runs to 16 residues. CDR3: CASRHTAGTANTEAFF. CDR3 nucleotide sequence: TGTGCCAGCAGGCATACCGCCGGGACAGCGAACACTGAAGCTTTCTTT.

The chain employs TRBV6-1 and TRBJ1-6, with 7 bases matching TRBD1. This CDR3 spans 13 amino acids. Trimming cost V 3 bases and J 11 bases; bases outside gene matches: 4. CDR1 and CDR2 from the germline V gene are MNHNS and SASEGT. CDR3 nucleotides: TGTGCCAGCAGTGACAGGGGGAGGACACCCCTCCACTTT. Its translation: CASSDRGRTPLHF.

In this sample, this clone turned up a few times. This chain uses TRBV7-9 with TRBJ2-7; tentatively, D is TRBD2 (5 bases). In germline, CDR1 is SEHNR, CDR2 FQNEAQ (reference sequence). The CDR3 has 16 residues. Trimming removed 5 bases from V and 0 bases from J, with 17 bases in between. CDR3 bases: TGTGCCAGCAGCCAAGCCCCAAGGAGGAGCTCCTACGAGCAGTACTTC. This codes for CASSQAPRRSSYEQYF.

This clone occurred a few times. This rearrangement joins TRBV25-1 to TRBJ2-1, with TRBD2 matching 14 bases. Trimming cost V 0 bases and J 15 bases; bases outside gene matches: 10. From germline, CDR1 is MGHDK and CDR2 SYGVNS. The CDR3 covers 16 residues. In DNA form, the CDR3 reads TGTGCCAGCAGTGAATATGTAACTGGACTAGCGGGAGGCCCGTTCTTC. Its protein is CASSEYVTGLAGGPFF.

The chain couples TRBV28 to TRBJ2-1; D is perhaps TRBD2 (6 bases). CDR1 MDHEN and CDR2 SYDVKM come from the germline V gene. Trimming removed 10 bases from V and 4 bases from J, with 20 bases in between. The CDR3 is made up of 15 amino acids. The CDR3 loop is CAIDPRGLGYNEQFF. CDR3 in DNA: TGTGCCATCGATCCACGGGGGTTGGGTTACAATGAGCAGTTCTTC.

In DNA form, the CDR3 reads TGCGCCAGCAGCCACGACAGGGGTAATGAAAAACTGTTTTTT. This translates into CASSHDRGNEKLFF. This chain uses TRBV4-1 with TRBJ1-4; 8 positions agree with TRBD1. The CDR3 covers 14 residues. J was trimmed by 4 bases and V by 3 bases; bases with no gene match: 1. CDR1 is MGHRA, CDR2 YSYEKL, per germline.

The gene calls are TRBV6-1 and TRBJ1-3, with D hard to call. Germline CDR1 and CDR2: MNHNS and SASEGT. CDR3 length: 14 amino acids. V lost 0 bases to trimming and J lost 4 bases, with 7 bases between them. The CDR3 DNA is TGTGCCAGCAGTGAAGCCTACTGGGGAAACACCATATATTTT. Its protein product is CASSEAYWGNTIYF.

The J gene is TRBJ1-1, the V gene TRBV11-2; 9 bases match TRBD1. Germline V gene data show CDR1 as SGHAT and CDR2 as FQNNGV. CDR3 length: 14 residues. With V trimmed by 1 base and J by 3 bases, 0 bases remained unmatched. Here the CDR3 reads CASSLGQGDTEAFF. The CDR3 DNA is TGTGCCAGCAGCTTAGGACAGGGGGACACTGAAGCTTTCTTT. Drawing the rest from reference TRBV11-2 and TRBJ1-1, the complete variable domain is EAGVAQSPRYKIIEKRQSVAFWCNPISGHATLYWYQQILGQGPKLLIQFQNNGVVDDSQLPKDRFSAERLKGVDSTLKIQPAKLEDSAVYLCASSLGQGDTEAFFGQGTRLTVV.

The chain carries TRBV7-6 and TRBJ2-1; D uncertain. Per germline, CDR1 SGHVS and CDR2 FNYEAQ. V shed 2 bases and J shed 3 bases, with 5 bases lying between them. The CDR3 runs to 13 residues. CDR3 residues: CASSLSVYNEQFF. The CDR3 region has the DNA TGTGCCAGCAGCTTATCGGTCTACAATGAGCAGTTCTTC.

This clone was detected only a few times. CDR3: CASTPGGRTDTQYF. The DNA of the CDR3 is TGTGCCAGCACCCCAGGGGGCCGCACAGATACGCAGTATTTT. The chain carries TRBV27 and TRBJ2-3; TRBD1 agrees at 8 bases. CDR3 length: 14 amino acids. Germline V gives CDR1 MNHEY, CDR2 SMNVEV (reference sequence). Trimming at V came to 7 bases and at J to 1 base, leaving 4 bases not matched to a gene.

The chain links TRBV27 to TRBJ2-3; D is perhaps TRBD1 (5 bases). Between the trimmed V and J ends, which lost 6 bases and 6 bases, there was a span of 13 bases. Germline V gene lookup returns CDR1 MNHEY and CDR2 SMNVEV (reference sequence). This CDR3 has 13 amino acids. CDR3 nucleotide sequence: TGTGCCAGCAGCCTTTGGACACTGGATACGCAGTATTTT. This encodes CASSLWTLDTQYF.

The V gene is TRBV2, the J gene TRBJ2-2; perhaps TRBD2 as D (6 bases). Per germline, CDR1 SNHLY and CDR2 FYNNEI. The CDR3 sequence is 16 residues long. V was shortened by 6 bases and J by 1 base, with 15 bases between the two germline ends. The CDR3 bases are TGTGCCAGCAGGGGGGGACGGCTATGGAACACCGGGGAGCTGTTTTTT. Amino acids: CASRGGRLWNTGELFF.

For this clone: Other DNA sequences in this specimen translate into the identical CDR3. This chain links TRBV19 with TRBJ2-7; 8 bases are shared with TRBD2. Germline trimming cut 2 bases from V and 0 bases from J; bases unmatched to any gene: 3. Germline CDR1 LNHDA, CDR2 SQIVND (reference sequence). This CDR3 region has 15 residues. This CDR3 reads CASSILAGSSYEQYF. DNA for the CDR3: TGTGCCAGTAGTATACTAGCGGGTAGCTCCTACGAGCAGTACTTC.